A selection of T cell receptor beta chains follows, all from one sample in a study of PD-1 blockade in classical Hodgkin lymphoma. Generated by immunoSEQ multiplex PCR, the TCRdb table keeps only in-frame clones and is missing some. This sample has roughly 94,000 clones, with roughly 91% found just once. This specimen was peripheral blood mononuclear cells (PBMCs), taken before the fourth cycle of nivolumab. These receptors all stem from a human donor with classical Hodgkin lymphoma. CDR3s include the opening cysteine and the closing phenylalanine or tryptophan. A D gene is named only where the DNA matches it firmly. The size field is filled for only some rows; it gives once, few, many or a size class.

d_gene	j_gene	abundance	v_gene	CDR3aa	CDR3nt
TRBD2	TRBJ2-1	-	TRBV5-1	CASRLAGYNEQFF	TGCGCCAGTCGACTAGCGGGGTACAATGAGCAGTTCTTC
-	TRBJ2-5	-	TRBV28	CASSFRETQYF	TGTGCCAGCAGTTTTCGAGAGACCCAGTACTTC
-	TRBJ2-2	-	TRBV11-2	CASSLGGGTGELFF	TGTGCCAGCAGCTTAGGGGGAGGCACCGGGGAGCTGTTTTTT
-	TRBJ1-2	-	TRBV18	CASSPNLSGTEYGYTF	TGTGCCAGCTCACCCAACCTCTCCGGGACTGAGTATGGCTACACCTTC
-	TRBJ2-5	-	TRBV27	CASSLSPEGWGETQYF	TGTGCCAGCAGTTTATCCCCCGAGGGATGGGGAGAGACCCAGTACTTC
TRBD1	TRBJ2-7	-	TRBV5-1	CASGGQGIAEQYF	TGCGCCAGCGGGGGACAGGGGATCGCGGAGCAGTACTTC
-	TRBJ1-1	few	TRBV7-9	CASSLAIANTEAFF	TGTGCCAGCAGCTTAGCCATCGCGAACACTGAAGCTTTCTTT
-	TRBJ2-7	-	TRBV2	CASRERGTNEQYF	TGTGCCAGCCGGGAGAGGGGCACGAACGAGCAGTACTTC
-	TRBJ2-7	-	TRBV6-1	CASSEAGGSYYEQYF	TGTGCCAGCAGTGAAGCGGGGGGCTCGTACTACGAGCAGTACTTC
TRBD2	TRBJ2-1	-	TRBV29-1	CSVVGLAGSSYNEQFF	TGCAGCGTTGTAGGACTAGCGGGAAGTTCCTACAATGAGCAGTTCTTC
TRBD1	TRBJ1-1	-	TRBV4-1	CASSQGQGTSGRTEAFF	TGCGCCAGCAGCCAAGGACAGGGCACCAGCGGACGCACTGAAGCTTTCTTT
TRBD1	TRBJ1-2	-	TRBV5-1	CASSPPGQGVYGYTF	TGCGCCAGCAGCCCACCGGGACAGGGGGTCTATGGCTACACCTTC
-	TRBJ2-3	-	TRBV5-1	CASSPAPGNTDTQYF	TGCGCCAGCAGCCCGGCACCTGGGAACACAGATACGCAGTATTTT
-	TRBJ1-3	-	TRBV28	CASSPGGPGNTIYF	TGTGCCAGCAGTCCCGGGGGTCCTGGAAACACCATATATTTT
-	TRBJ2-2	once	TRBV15	CATRASYGELFF	TGTGCCACCAGAGCTAGCTACGGGGAGCTGTTTTTT
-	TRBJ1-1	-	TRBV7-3	CASSLGVSTEAFF	TGTGCCAGCAGCTTAGGGGTTTCCACTGAAGCTTTCTTT
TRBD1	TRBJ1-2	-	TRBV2	CASSGQGLTF	TGTGCCAGCAGTGGACAGGGGCTGACCTTC